This paragraph covers one T cell receptor beta chain sequence. Profiled with immunoSEQ multiplex PCR; TCRdb holds only in-frame clones, not every one. Of around 22,000 clones listed, roughly two thirds are singletons. Rectal tissue came from one to two pinch biopsies taken at colonoscopy. The data belong to a study of pediatric ulcerative colitis. CDR3 size: 13 residues. Germline V gene lookup returns CDR1 SGHAT and CDR2 FQNNGV. V was trimmed by 3 bases and J by 6 bases, leaving 8 bases between them. The receptor comes from a boy younger than 18 with severe ulcerative colitis. The sequencing sample was made of gut tissue. The rearrangement uses TRBV11-2 and TRBJ2-2; weak D call: TRBD1 (5 bases). CDR3 in DNA: TGTGCCAGCAGCTTTCAGGGTTCCGGGGAGCTGTTTTTT. Protein sequence: CASSFQGSGELFF.